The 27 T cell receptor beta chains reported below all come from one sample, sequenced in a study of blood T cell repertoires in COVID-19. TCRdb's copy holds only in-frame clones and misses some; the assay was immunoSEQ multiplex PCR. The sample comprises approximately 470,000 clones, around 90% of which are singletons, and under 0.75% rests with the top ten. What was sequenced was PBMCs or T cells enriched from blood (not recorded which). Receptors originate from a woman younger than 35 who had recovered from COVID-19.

The CDR3 DNA follows: TGTGCCAGCAGCGCCGAGCTCAGGGTGACAGGAAACACCATATATTTT. Amino acids: CASSAELRVTGNTIYF. V gene TRBV7-9 combines with J gene TRBJ1-3, with a tentative D call TRBD1 (5 bases). The CDR3 loop spans 16 amino acids. Trimming cost V 5 bases and J 4 bases, with 18 bases left between them. Per germline, CDR1 SEHNR and CDR2 FQNEAQ (reference sequence).

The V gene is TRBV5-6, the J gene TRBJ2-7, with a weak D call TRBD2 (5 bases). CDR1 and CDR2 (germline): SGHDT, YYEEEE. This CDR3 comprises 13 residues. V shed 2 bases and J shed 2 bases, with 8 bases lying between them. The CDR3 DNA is TGTGCCAGCAGCTTTTCCGGGGCCTACGAGCAGTACTTC. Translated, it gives CASSFSGAYEQYF.

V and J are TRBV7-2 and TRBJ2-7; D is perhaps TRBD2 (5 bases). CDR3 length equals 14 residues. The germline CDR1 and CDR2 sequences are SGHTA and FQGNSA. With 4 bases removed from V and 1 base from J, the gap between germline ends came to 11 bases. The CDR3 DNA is TGTGCCAGCAGCTCCCAACTAGGGTCCTACGAGCAGTACTTC. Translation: CASSSQLGSYEQYF.

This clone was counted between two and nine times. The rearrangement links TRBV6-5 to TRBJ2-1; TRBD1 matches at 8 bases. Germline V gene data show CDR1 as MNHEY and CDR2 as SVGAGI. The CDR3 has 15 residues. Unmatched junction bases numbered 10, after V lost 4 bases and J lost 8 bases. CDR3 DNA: TGTGCCAGCAGTTCCCGGACAGGGACGGTGGATGAGCAGTTCTTC. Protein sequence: CASSSRTGTVDEQFF.

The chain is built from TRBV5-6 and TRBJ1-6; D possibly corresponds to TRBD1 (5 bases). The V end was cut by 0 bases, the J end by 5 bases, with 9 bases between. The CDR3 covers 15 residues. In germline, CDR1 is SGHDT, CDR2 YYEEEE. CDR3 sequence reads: CASSLGQGNNSPLHF. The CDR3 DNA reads TGTGCCAGCAGCTTGGGTCAGGGAAATAATTCACCCCTCCACTTT.

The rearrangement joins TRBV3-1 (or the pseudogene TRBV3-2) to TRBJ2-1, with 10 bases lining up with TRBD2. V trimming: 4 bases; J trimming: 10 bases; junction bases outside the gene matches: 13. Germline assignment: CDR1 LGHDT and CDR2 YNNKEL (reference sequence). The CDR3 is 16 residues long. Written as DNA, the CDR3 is TGTGCCAGCAGCCCCTACGACCAGCGGGGGGGCGGGGAGCAGTTCTTC. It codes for CASSPYDQRGGGEQFF.

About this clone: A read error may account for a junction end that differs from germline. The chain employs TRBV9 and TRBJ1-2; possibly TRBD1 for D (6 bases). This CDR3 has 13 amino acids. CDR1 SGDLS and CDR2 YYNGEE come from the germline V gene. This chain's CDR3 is CASNVGGMGTYTF. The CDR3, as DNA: TGTGCCAGCAACGTAGGGGGGATGGGGACATACACCTTC.

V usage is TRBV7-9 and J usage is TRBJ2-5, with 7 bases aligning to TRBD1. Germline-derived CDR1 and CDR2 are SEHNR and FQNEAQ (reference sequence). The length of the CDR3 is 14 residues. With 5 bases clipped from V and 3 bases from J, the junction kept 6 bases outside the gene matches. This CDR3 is CASSRITGEETQYF. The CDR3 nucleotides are TGTGCCAGCAGCCGGATTACAGGGGAAGAGACCCAGTACTTC.

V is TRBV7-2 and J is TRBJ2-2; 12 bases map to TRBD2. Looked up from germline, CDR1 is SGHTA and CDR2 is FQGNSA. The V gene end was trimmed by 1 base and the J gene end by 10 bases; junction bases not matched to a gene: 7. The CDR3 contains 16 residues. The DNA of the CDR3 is TGTGCCAGCAGCTTAGTATCTAGCGGGGGGGCCGAGGAGCTGTTTTTT. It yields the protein CASSLVSSGGAEELFF. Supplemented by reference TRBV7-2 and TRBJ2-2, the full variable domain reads GAGVSQSPSNKVTEKGKDVELRCDPISGHTALYWYRQSLGQGLEFLIYFQGNSAPDKSGLPSDRFSAERTGGSVSTLTIQRTQQEDSAVYLCASSLVSSGGAEELFFGEGSRLTVL.

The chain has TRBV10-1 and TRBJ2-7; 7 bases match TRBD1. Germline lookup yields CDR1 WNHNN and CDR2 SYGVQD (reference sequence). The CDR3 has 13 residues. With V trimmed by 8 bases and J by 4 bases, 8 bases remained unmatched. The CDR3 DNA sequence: TGCGCCAGCTCCAACAGGGGTGCGTACGAGCAGTACTTC. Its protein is CASSNRGAYEQYF.

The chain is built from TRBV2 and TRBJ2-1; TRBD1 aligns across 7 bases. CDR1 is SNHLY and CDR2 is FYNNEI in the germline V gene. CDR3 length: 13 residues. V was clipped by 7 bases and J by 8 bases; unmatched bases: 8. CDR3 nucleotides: TGTGCCAGCACCGAGAGGGGGCTGGATGAGCAGTTCTTC. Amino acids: CASTERGLDEQFF.

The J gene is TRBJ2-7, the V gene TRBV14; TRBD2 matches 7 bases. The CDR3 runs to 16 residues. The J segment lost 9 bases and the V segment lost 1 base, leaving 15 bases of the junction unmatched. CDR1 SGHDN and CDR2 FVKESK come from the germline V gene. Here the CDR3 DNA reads TGTGCCAGCAGCCAAGTCCCCGCGGGGGAGCACCTAGGGCAGTACTTC. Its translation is CASSQVPAGEHLGQYF.

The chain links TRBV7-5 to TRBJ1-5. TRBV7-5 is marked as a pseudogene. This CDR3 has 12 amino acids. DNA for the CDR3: TGTGCCGGCAAAGCGGCAAATCAGCCCCAGCATTTT. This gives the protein CAGKAANQPQHF.

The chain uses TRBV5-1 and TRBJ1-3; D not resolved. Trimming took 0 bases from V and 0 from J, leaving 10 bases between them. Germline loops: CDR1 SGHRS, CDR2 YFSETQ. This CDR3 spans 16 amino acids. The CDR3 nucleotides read TGCGCCAGCAGCTTGGGTTCGGCGGTCTCTGGAAACACCATATATTTT. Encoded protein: CASSLGSAVSGNTIYF.

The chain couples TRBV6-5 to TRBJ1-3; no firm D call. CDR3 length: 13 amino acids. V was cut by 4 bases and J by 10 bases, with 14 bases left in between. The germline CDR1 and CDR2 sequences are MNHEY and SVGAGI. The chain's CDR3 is CASSSQIEKTIYF. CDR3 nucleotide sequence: TGTGCCAGCAGTTCCCAAATAGAGAAGACCATATATTTT.

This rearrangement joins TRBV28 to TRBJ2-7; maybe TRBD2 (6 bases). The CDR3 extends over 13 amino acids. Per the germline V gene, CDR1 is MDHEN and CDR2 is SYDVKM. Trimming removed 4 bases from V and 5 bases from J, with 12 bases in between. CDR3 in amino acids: CASSSKWTNEQYF. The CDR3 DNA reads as TGTGCCAGCAGTTCAAAATGGACTAACGAGCAGTACTTC.

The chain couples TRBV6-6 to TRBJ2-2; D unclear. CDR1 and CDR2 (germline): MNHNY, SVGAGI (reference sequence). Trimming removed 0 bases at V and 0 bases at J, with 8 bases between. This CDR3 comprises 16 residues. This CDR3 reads CASSYSPSSNTGELFF. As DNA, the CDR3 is TGTGCCAGCAGTTACTCCCCGAGCTCGAACACCGGGGAGCTGTTTTTT.

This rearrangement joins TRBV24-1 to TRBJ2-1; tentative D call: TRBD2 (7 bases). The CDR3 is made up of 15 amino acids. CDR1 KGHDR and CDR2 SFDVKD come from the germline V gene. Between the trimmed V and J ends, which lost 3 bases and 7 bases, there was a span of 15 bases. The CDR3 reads CATSDLRGAVNEQFF. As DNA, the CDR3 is TGTGCCACCAGTGATCTACGGGGGGCAGTGAATGAGCAGTTCTTC.

The DNA for the CDR3 is TGTGCTAGTGGTCAGGTTACCGGGGACACTGAAGCTTTCTTT. It codes for CASGQVTGDTEAFF. The rearrangement uses TRBV12-5 and TRBJ1-1; D remains unclear. V lost 5 bases and J 3 bases, leaving 13 bases between the germline ends. The CDR3 extends over 14 amino acids. The germline V gene has CDR1 LGHNT and CDR2 FRNRAP.

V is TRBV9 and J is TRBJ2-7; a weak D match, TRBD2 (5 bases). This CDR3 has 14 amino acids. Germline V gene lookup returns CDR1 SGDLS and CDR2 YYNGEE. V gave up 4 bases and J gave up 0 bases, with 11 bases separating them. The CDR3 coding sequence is TGTGCCAGCAGCCCCCGGACTTCCTCCTACGAGCAGTACTTC. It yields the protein CASSPRTSSYEQYF.

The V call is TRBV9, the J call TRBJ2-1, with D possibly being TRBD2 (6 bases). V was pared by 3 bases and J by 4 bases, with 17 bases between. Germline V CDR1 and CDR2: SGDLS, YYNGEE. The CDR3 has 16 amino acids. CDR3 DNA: TGTGCCAGCAGCGCAACCGGGACTCTGACTTACAATGAGCAGTTCTTC. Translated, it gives CASSATGTLTYNEQFF. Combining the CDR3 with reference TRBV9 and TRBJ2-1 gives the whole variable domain DSGVTQTPKHLITATGQRVTLRCSPRSGDLSVYWYQQSLDQGLQFLIQYYNGEERAKGNILERFSAQQFPDLHSELNLSSLELGDSALYFCASSATGTLTYNEQFFGPGTRLTVL.

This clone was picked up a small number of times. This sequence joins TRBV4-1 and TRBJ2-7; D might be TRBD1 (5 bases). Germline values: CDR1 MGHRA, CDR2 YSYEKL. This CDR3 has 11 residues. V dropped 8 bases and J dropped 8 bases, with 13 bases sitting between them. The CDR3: CASGQKRQQYF. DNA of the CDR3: TGCGCCAGCGGACAAAAGAGGCAGCAGTACTTC.

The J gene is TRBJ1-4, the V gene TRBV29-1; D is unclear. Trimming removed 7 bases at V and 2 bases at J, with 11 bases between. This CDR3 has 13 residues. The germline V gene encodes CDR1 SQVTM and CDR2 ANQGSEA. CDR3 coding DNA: TGCAGCGGTAGTTTGCCGACTAATGAAAAACTGTTTTTT. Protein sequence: CSGSLPTNEKLFF.

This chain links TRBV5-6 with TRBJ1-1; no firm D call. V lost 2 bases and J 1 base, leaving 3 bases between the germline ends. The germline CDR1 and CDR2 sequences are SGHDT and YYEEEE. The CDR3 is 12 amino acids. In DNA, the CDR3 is TGTGCCAGCAGCTTCCAGAACACTGAAGCTTTCTTT. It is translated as CASSFQNTEAFF.

The CDR3 loop reads CASSPLDRRNTEAFF. The CDR3 DNA follows: TGTGCCAGCTCACCCCTGGACAGGAGGAACACTGAAGCTTTCTTT. The chain recombines TRBV18 with TRBJ1-1; TRBD1 matches 7 bases. With 3 bases clipped from V and 1 base from J, the junction kept 5 bases outside the gene matches. Germline V gives CDR1 KGHSH, CDR2 LQKENI. This CDR3 spans 15 amino acids.

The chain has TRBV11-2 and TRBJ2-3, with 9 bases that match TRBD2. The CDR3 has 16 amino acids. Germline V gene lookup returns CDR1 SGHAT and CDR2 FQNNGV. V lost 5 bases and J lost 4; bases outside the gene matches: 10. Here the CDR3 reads CASSQSVAGGPDTQYF. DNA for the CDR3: TGTGCCAGCAGCCAATCCGTGGCGGGGGGGCCAGATACGCAGTATTTT.

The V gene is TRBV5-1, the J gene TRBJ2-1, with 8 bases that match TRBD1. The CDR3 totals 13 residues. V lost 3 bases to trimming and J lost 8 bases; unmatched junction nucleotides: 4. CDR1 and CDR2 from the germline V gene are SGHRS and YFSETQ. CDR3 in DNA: TGCGCCAGCAGCTCAGGGGGCAGGGATGAGCAGTTCTTC. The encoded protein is CASSSGGRDEQFF.